This T cell receptor beta chain was identified in a study of read filtering for tumor transcriptome and immune sequencing. The library was built from about 400 ng RNA with molecular barcoded adaptors for alpha/delta and beta/gamma chains. TCRdb fed the reads into MiXCR, producing one record per CDR3 protein. Of over 35,000 distinct CDR3 sequences in the sample, about an eighth are singletons; the top ten hold about 30%. The CDR3 is made up of 14 amino acids. Germline V CDR1 and CDR2: MDHEN, SYDVKM. The V and J ends lost 5 bases and 3 bases respectively, with 11 bases between them. What was sequenced was a population of CD138-negative cells sorted from bone marrow. This TCR came from a donor at least 40 years old with multiple myeloma. V and J are TRBV28 and TRBJ2-1; TRBD1 is a possible D gene (5 bases). CDR3 amino acids: CASSPQDSYNEQFF. The CDR3 DNA follows: TGTGCCAGCAGTCCCCAAGACAGCTACAATGAGCAGTTCTTC.